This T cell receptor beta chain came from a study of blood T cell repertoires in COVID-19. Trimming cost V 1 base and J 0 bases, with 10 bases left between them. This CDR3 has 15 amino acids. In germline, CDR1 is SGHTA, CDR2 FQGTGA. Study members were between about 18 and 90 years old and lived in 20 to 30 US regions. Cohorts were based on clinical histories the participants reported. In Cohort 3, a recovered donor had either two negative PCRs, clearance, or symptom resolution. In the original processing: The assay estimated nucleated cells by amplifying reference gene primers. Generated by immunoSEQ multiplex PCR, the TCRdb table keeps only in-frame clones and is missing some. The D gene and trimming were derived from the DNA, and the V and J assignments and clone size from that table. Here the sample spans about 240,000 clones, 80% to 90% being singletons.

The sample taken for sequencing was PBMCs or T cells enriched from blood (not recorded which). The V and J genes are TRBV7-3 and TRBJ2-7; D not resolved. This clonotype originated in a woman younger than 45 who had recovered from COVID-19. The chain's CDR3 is CASSLSPVPSYEQYF. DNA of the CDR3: TGTGCCAGCAGCTTAAGCCCGGTTCCCTCCTACGAGCAGTACTTC.